This entry concerns a single T cell receptor beta chain. The antigen is not known. The sample is drawn from a study of T cell responses to AZD1222 COVID-19 vaccine. Findings and caveats of the study: Clonal diversity may have been underestimated in mostly white British donors. Without day 14 samples, only post-peak T cell repertoires were studied.

The CDR3 is made up of 15 amino acids. J lost 2 bases, V lost 5 bases, and 5 bases had no gene match. Looked up from germline, CDR1 is MNHEY and CDR2 is SMNVEV (reference sequence). Here immunoSEQ multiplex PCR was the method, and the copy in TCRdb shows in-frame clones only, minus some. The sample contains about 130,000 clones, approximately 91% of which appear only once. Combined were second doses at about 4 or about 12 weeks. The V gene is TRBV27, the J gene TRBJ2-7, with TRBD2 matching over 11 bases. The starting material was peripheral blood, obtained 28 days after the second AZD1222 dose. The TCR originated in an adult who received the AZD1222 COVID-19 vaccine. The chain's CDR3 is CASSLGLAGAYEQYF. The CDR3 nucleotides read TGTGCCAGCAGTCTTGGACTAGCGGGTGCCTACGAGCAGTACTTC.